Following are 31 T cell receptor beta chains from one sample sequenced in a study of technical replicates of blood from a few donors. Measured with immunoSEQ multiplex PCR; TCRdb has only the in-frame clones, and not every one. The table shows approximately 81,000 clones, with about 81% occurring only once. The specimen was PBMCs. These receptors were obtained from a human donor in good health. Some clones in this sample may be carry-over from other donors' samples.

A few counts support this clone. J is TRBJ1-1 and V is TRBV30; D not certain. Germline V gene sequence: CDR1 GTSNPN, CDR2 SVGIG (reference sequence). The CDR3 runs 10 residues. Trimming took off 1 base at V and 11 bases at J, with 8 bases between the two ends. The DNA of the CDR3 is TGTGCCTGGAGTGAACTCGGGGCTTTCTTT. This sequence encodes CAWSELGAFF. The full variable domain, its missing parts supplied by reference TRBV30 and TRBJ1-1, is SQTIHQWPATLVQPVGSPLSLECTVEGTSNPNLYWYRQAAGRGLQLLFYSVGIGQISSEVPQNLSASRPQDRQFILSSKKLLLSDSGFYLCAWSELGAFFGQGTRLTVV.

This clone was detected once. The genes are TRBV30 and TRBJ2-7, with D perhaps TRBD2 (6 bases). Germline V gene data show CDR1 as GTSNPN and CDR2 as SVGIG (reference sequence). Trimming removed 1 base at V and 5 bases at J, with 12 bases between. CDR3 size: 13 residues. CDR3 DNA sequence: TGTGCCTGGAGTGCCGGGACTCATAACGAGCAGTACTTC. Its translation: CAWSAGTHNEQYF.

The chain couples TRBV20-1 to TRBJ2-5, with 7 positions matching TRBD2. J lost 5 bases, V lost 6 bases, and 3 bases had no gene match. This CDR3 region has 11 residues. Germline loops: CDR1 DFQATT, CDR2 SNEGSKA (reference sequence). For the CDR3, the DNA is TGCAGTGCCCCGCGGGGGGAGACCCAGTACTTC. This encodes CSAPRGETQYF.

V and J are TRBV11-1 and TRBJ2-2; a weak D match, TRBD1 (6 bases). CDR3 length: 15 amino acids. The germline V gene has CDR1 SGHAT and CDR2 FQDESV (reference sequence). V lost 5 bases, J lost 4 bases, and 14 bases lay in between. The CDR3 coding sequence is TGTGCCAGCAGCCGCACCGGGACACCCACCGGGGAGCTGTTTTTT. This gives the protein CASSRTGTPTGELFF. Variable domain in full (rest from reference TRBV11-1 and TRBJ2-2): EAEVAQSPRYKITEKSQAVAFWCDPISGHATLYWYRQILGQGPELLVQFQDESVVDDSQLPKDRFSAERLKGVDSTLKIQPAELGDSAMYLCASSRTGTPTGELFFGEGSRLTVL.

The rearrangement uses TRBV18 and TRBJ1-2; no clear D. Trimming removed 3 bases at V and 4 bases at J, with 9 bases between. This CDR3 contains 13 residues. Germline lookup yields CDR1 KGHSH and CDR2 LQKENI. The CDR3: CASSPAESYGYTF. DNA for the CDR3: TGTGCCAGCTCACCTGCGGAGTCCTATGGCTACACCTTC.

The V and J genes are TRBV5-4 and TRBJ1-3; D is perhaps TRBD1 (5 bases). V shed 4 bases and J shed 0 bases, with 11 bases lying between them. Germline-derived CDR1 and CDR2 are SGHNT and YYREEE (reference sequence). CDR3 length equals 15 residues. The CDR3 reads CASSRQGSSGNTIYF. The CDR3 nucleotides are TGTGCCAGCAGCAGGCAGGGCAGCTCTGGAAACACCATATATTTT.

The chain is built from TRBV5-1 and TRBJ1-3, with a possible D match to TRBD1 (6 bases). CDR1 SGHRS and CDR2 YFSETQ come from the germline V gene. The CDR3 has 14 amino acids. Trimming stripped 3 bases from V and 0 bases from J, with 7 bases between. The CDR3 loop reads CASSSGASGNTIYF. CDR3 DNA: TGCGCCAGCAGCTCAGGGGCCTCTGGAAACACCATATATTTT.

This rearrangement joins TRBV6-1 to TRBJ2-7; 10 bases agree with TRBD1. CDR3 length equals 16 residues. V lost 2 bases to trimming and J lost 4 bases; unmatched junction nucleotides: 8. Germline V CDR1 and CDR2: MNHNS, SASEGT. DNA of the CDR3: TGTGCCAGCAGTGAACCACCGGGACAGGGGTGGTACGAGCAGTACTTC. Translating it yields CASSEPPGQGWYEQYF.

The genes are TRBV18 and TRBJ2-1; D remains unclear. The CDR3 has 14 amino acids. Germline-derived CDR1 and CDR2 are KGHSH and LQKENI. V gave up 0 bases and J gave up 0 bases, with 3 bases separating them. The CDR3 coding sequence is TGTGCCAGCTCACCACCTAGCTCCTACAATGAGCAGTTCTTC. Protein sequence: CASSPPSSYNEQFF.

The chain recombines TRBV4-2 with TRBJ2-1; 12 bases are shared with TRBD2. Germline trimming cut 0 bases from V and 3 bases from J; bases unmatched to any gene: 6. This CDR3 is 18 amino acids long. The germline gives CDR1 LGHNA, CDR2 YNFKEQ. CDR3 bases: TGTGCCAGCAGCCAAGAACTACCGGGACTAGCGGGCTACAATGAGCAGTTCTTC. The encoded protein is CASSQELPGLAGYNEQFF.

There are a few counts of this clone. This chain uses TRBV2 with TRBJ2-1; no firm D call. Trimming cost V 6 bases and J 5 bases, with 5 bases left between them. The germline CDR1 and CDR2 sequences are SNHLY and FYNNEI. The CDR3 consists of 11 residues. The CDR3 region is CASRSDNEQFF. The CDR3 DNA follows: TGTGCCAGCAGATCTGACAATGAGCAGTTCTTC.

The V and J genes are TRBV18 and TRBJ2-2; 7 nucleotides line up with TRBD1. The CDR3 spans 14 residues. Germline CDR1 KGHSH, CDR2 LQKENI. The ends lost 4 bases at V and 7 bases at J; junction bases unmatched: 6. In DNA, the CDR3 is TGTGCCAGCTCACTACCACAGGGGTACGGGGAGCTGTTTTTT. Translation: CASSLPQGYGELFF. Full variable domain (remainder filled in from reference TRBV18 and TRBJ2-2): NAGVMQNPRHLVRRRGQEARLRCSPMKGHSHVYWYRQLPEEGLKFMVYLQKENIIDESGMPKERFSAEFPKEGPSILRIQQVVRGDSAAYFCASSLPQGYGELFFGEGSRLTVL.

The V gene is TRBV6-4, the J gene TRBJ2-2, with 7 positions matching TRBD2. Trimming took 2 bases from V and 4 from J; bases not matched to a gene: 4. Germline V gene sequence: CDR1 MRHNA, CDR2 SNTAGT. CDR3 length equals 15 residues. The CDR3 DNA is TGTGCCAGCAGTGACCTCTCGGGGGGCACCGGGGAGCTGTTTTTT. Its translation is CASSDLSGGTGELFF.

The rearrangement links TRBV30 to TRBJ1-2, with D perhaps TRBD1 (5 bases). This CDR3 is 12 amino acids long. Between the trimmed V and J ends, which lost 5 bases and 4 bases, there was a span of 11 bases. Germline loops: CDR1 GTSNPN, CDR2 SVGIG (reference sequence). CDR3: CAWGRDSYGYTF. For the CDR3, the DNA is TGTGCCTGGGGAAGAGACAGCTATGGCTACACCTTC.

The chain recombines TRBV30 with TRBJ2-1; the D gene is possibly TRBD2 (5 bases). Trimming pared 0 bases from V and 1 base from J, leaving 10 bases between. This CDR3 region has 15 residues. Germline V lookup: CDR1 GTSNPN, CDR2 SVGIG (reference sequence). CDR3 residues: CAWSVQAVSYNEQFF. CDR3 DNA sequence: TGTGCCTGGAGTGTACAAGCGGTTTCCTACAATGAGCAGTTCTTC.

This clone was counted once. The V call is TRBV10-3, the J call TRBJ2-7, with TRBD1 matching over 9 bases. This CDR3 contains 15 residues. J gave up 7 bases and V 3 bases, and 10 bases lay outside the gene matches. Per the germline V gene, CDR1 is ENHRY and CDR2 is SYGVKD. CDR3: CAISEERTGVNEQYF. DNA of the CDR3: TGTGCCATCAGTGAAGAACGGACAGGGGTAAATGAGCAGTACTTC.

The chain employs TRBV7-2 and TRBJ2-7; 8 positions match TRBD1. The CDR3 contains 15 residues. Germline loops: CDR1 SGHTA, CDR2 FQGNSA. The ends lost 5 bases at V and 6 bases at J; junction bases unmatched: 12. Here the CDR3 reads CASSPSGTGRAEQYF. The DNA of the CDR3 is TGTGCCAGCAGCCCCTCCGGGACAGGCCGAGCCGAGCAGTACTTC.

The chain's CDR3 is CASSTGGSPHNEQFF. DNA of the CDR3: TGTGCCAGCAGCACCGGGGGGTCGCCCCACAATGAGCAGTTCTTC. The chain has TRBV9 and TRBJ2-1; 7 nucleotides line up with TRBD2. The J segment lost 5 bases and the V segment lost 4 bases, leaving 9 bases of the junction unmatched. There are 15 residues in the CDR3. Germline CDR1 is SGDLS and CDR2 is YYNGEE.

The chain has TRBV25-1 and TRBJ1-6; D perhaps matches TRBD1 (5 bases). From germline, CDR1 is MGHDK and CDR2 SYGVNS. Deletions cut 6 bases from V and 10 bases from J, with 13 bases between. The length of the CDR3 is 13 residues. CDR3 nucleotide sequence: TGTGCCAGCAGGGGGGGGGACGCCTCACCCCTCCACTTT. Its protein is CASRGGDASPLHF.

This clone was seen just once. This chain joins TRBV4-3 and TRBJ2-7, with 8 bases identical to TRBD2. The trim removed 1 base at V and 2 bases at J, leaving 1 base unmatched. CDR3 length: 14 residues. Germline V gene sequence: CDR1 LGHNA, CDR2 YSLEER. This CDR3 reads CASSQGGLAYEQYF. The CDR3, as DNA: TGCGCCAGCAGCCAAGGGGGACTAGCCTACGAGCAGTACTTC.

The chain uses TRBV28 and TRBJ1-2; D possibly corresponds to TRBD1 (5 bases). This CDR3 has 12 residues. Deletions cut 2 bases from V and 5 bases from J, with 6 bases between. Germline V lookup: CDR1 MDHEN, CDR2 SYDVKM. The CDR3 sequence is CASSLQGYGYTF. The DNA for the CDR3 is TGTGCCAGCAGTTTACAGGGTTATGGCTACACCTTC.

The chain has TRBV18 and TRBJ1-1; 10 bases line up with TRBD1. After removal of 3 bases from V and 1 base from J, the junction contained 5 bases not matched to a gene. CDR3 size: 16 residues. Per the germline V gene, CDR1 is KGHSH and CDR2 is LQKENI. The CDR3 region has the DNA TGTGCCAGCTCACCCAAGGGACAGGGGTCGAACACTGAAGCTTTCTTT. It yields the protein CASSPKGQGSNTEAFF. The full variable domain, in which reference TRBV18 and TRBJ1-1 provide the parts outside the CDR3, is NAGVMQNPRHLVRRRGQEARLRCSPMKGHSHVYWYRQLPEEGLKFMVYLQKENIIDESGMPKERFSAEFPKEGPSILRIQQVVRGDSAAYFCASSPKGQGSNTEAFFGQGTRLTVV.

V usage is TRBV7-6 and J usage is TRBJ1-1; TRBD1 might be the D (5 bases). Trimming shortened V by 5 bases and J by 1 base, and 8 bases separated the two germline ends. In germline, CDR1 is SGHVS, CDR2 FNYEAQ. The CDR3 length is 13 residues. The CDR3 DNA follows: TGTGCCAGCAGCCCGGGGGGGAACACTGAAGCTTTCTTT. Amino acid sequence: CASSPGGNTEAFF.

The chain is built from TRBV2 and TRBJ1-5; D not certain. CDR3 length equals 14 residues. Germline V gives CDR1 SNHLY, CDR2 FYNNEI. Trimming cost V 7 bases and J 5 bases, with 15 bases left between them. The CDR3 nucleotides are TGTGCCAGCACTGAGGTGGAGGGCGATCAGCCCCAGCATTTT. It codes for CASTEVEGDQPQHF.

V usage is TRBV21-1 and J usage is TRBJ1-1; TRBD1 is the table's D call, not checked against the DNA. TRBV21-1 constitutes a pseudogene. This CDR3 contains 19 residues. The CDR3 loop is CASSKSLGMDRPENTEAFF. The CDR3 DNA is TGTGCCAGCAGCAAAAGCTTGGGCATGGACAGGCCCGAGAACACTGAAGCTTTCTTT.

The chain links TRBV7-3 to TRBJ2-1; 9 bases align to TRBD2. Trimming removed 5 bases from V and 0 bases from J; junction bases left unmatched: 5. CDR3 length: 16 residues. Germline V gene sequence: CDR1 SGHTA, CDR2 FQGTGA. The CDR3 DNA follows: TGTGCCAGCAGCCCTCTAGCGGGGAGCTCCTACAATGAGCAGTTCTTC. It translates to CASSPLAGSSYNEQFF. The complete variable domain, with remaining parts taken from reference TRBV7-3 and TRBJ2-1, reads GAGVSQTPSNKVTEKGKYVELRCDPISGHTALYWYRQSLGQGPEFLIYFQGTGAADDSGLPNDRFFAVRPEGSVSTLKIQRTERGDSAVYLCASSPLAGSSYNEQFFGPGTRLTVL.

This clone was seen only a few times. The CDR3 DNA is TGTGCCAGCAGCTCCCTTACCGGGACAGGGTCTGAAGCTTTCTTT. This translates into CASSSLTGTGSEAFF. This chain connects TRBV5-5 to TRBJ1-1; 9 nucleotides match TRBD1. V was pared by 3 bases and J by 6 bases, with 9 bases of the junction left unmatched. The CDR3 runs 15 residues. The germline V gene encodes CDR1 SGHKS and CDR2 YYEKEE (reference sequence).

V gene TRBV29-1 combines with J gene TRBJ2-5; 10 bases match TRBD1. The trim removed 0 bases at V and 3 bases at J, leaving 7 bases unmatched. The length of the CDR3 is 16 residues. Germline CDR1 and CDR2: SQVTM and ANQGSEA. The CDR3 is CSVEDAWDRGEETQYF. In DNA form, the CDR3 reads TGCAGCGTTGAAGATGCTTGGGACAGGGGTGAAGAGACCCAGTACTTC. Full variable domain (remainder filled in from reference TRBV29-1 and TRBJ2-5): SAVISQKPSRDICQRGTSLTIQCQVDSQVTMMFWYRQQPGQSLTLIATANQGSEATYESGFVIDKFPISRPNLTFSTLTVSNMSPEDSSIYLCSVEDAWDRGEETQYFGPGTRLLVL.

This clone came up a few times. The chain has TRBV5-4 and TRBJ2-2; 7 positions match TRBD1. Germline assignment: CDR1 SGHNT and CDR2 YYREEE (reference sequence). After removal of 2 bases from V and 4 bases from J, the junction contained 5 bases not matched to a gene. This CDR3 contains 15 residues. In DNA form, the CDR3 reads TGTGCCAGCAGCTTATACAGGGGTGGCACCGGGGAGCTGTTTTTT. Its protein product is CASSLYRGGTGELFF.

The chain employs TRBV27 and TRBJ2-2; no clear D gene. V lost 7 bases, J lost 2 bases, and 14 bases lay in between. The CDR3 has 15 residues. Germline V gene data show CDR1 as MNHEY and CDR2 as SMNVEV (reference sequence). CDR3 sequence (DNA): TGTGCCAGCACCGGGTACCTCTCAAACACCGGGGAGCTGTTTTTT. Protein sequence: CASTGYLSNTGELFF.

The CDR3 nucleotides are TGTGCCAGCAGTGAGTGGGAGTCCTCCGGGGAGCTGTTTTTT. Its protein is CASSEWESSGELFF. This chain connects TRBV25-1 to TRBJ2-2; D may be TRBD2 (5 bases). CDR3 size: 14 residues. V lost 3 bases and J lost 6, with 11 bases in between. Germline V lookup: CDR1 MGHDK, CDR2 SYGVNS. The whole variable domain, remainder taken from reference TRBV25-1 and TRBJ2-2, is EADIYQTPRYLVIGTGKKITLECSQTMGHDKMYWYQQDPGMELHLIHYSYGVNSTEKGDLSSESTVSRIRTEHFPLTLESARPSHTSQYLCASSEWESSGELFFGEGSRLTVL.